This T cell receptor beta chain was observed in a study of shared clonotypes between healthy human individuals. Study details: CD4 naive cells filled three plates per donor, CD4 memory three, CD8 naive two and CD8 memory one.

The protocol was immunoSEQ multiplex PCR, while the TCRdb copy is restricted to in-frame clones and leaves out a portion. This sample has about 2 million clones, with 85% to 95% found just once. On this clone: Distinct nucleotide sequences in the sample also encode this CDR3.

This TCR derives from a man aged 18 to 29 in good health. Sequenced material: naive CD4+ T cells sorted from blood. Subset of the sample: CD45RA+ positively selected.

CDR3 nucleotides: TGTGCCAGCTCACCACAGACCTACGAGCAGTACTTC. This sequence encodes CASSPQTYEQYF. The V gene is TRBV18, the J gene TRBJ2-7; the D is unclear. There are 12 residues in the CDR3. Germline CDR1 is KGHSH and CDR2 is LQKENI. V lost 1 base, J lost 2 bases, and 3 bases lay in between. Supplemented by reference TRBV18 and TRBJ2-7, the full variable domain reads NAGVMQNPRHLVRRRGQEARLRCSPMKGHSHVYWYRQLPEEGLKFMVYLQKENIIDESGMPKERFSAEFPKEGPSILRIQQVVRGDSAAYFCASSPQTYEQYFGPGTRLTVT.